This T cell receptor (beta chain) was observed in a study of identifying expanded T cells in peripheral blood. Study results and limitations: Over two and four weeks, about 16 and 19 clones changed, versus roughly 1.1 between replicates. Across healthy donors, higher total template counts meant significantly greater roughly 2-week count variance.

No infections or other immune events were documented during collection. Trimming left V 11 bases short and J 3 bases short, with 19 bases between. This CDR3 is built from 14 residues. From germline, CDR1 is SNHLY and CDR2 FYNNEI. In regard to this clone: The antigen remains undetermined.

Clones were sequenced by immunoSEQ multiplex PCR, and TCRdb holds only the in-frame ones, with some missing. Of around 100,000 clones in the sample, over 80% were seen once. The receptor comes from a person aged 18 to 75 in good health. Material for sequencing was blood. The V call is TRBV2, the J call TRBJ1-1, with a weak D call TRBD1 (5 bases). This chain's CDR3 is CAGGGESMDTEAFF. The CDR3 nucleotides are TGTGCCGGTGGAGGGGAGTCTATGGACACTGAAGCTTTCTTT.